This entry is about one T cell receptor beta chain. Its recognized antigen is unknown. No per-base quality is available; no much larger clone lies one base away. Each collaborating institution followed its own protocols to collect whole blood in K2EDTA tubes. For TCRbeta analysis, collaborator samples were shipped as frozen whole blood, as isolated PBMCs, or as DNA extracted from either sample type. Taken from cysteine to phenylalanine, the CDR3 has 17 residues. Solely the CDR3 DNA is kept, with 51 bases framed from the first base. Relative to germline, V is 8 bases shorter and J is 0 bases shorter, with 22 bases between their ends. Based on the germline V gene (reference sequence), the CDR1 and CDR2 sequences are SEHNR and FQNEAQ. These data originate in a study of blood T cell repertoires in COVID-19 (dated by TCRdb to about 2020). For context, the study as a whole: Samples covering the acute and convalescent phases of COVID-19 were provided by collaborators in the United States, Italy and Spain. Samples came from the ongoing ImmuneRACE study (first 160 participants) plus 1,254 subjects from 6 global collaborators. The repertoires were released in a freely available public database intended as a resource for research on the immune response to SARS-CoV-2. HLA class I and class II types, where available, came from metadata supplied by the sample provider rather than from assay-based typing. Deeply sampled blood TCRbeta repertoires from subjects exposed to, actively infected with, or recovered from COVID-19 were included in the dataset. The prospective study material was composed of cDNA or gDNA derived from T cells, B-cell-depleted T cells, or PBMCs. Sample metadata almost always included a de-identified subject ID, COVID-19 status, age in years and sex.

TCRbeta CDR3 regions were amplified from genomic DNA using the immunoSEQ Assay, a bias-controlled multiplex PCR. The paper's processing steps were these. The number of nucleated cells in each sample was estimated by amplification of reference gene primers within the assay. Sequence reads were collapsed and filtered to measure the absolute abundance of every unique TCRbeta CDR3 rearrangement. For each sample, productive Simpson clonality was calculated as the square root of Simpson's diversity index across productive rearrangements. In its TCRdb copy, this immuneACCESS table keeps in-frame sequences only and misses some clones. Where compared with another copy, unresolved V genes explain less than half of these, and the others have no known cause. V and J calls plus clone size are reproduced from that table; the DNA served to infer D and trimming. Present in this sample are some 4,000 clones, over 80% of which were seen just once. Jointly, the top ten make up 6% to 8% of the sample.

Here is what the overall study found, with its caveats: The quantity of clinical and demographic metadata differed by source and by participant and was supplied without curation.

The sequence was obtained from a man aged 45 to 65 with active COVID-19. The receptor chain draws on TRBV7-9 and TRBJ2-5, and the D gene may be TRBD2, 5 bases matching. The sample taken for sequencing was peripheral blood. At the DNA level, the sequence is TGTGCCAGCTCCCGGGGTATGTGGAACCCGTACCAAGAGACCCAGTACTTC. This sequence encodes CASSRGMWNPYQETQYF.